This T cell receptor (beta chain) was obtained from a study of control samples from healthy donors and cancer patients. Sequenced by immunoSEQ multiplex PCR; TCRdb stores in-frame clones only, minus some. The sample contains over 100,000 clones, about 93% of which appear only once. This CDR3 comprises 15 residues. Germline V CDR1 and CDR2: MGHRA, YSYEKL. Trimming removed 4 bases from V and 7 bases from J; junction bases left unmatched: 9. This TCR was recovered from a man aged 35 to 55 in good health. The sequencing input was blood. The chain combines TRBV4-1 with TRBJ1-4; TRBD1 agrees at 7 bases. CDR3 protein: CASSRVGQAVEKLFF. The CDR3 DNA follows: TGCGCCAGCAGCCGAGTTGGACAGGCGGTTGAAAAACTGTTTTTT.